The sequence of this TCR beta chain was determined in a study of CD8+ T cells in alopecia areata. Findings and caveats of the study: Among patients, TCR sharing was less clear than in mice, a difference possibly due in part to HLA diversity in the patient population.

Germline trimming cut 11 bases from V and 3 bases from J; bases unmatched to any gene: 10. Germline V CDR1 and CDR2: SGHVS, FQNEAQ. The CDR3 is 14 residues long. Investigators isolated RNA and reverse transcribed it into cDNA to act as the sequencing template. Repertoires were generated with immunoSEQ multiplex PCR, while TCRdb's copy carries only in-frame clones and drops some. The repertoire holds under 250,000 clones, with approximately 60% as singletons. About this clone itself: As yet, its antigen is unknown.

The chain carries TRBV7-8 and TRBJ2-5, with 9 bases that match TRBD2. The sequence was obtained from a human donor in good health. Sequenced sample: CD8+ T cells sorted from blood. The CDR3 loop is CALSGGGGEETQYF. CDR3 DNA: TGTGCCCTCAGCGGAGGCGGGGGGGAAGAGACCCAGTACTTC.